What follows are 17 T cell receptor beta chains derived from one specimen sequenced in a study of T cell responses to AZD1222 COVID-19 vaccine. Produced via immunoSEQ multiplex PCR; TCRdb's table is partial and in-frame only. The data hold about 67,000 clones, with 80% to 85% observed a single time. The starting material was peripheral blood, obtained on day 0 of AZD1222 vaccination. The origin of the receptors is an adult in good health.

The gene calls are TRBV5-6 and TRBJ1-6, with 11 bases that match TRBD1. Germline V gene lookup returns CDR1 SGHDT and CDR2 YYEEEE. The CDR3 contains 14 residues. The trim removed 0 bases at V and 10 bases at J, leaving 0 bases unmatched. The chain's CDR3 is CASSLGDRGSPLHF. Written as DNA, the CDR3 is TGTGCCAGCAGCTTGGGGGACAGGGGGTCACCCCTCCACTTT.

This chain uses TRBV27 with TRBJ1-2; D is unclear. CDR1 and CDR2 from the germline V gene are MNHEY and SMNVEV (reference sequence). The V gene lost 1 base and the J gene lost 2 bases, with 11 bases spanning the gap. The CDR3 covers 15 residues. CDR3 coding DNA: TGTGCCAGCAGTTTATGGCCCGCGAGGAACTATGGCTACACCTTC. Its protein is CASSLWPARNYGYTF.

The sample holds a few counts of this clone. This rearrangement joins TRBV7-9 to TRBJ2-7, with 9 positions matching TRBD2. Germline values: CDR1 SEHNR, CDR2 FQNEAQ (reference sequence). The trim removed 5 bases at V and 5 bases at J, leaving 7 bases unmatched. The CDR3 covers 14 residues. CDR3 residues: CASSPQAGGHEQYF. The CDR3 nucleotides are TGTGCCAGCAGCCCCCAAGCGGGGGGACACGAGCAGTACTTC.

The CDR3 protein is CASSPGFAGATDTQYF. The CDR3, as DNA: TGTGCCAGCAGCCCCGGTTTCGCGGGGGCTACAGATACGCAGTATTTT. The chain uses TRBV7-3 and TRBJ2-3; possible D gene TRBD2, 7 bases. The germline V gene encodes CDR1 SGHTA and CDR2 FQGTGA. Trimming shortened V by 5 bases and J by 3 bases, and 18 bases separated the two germline ends. This CDR3 spans 16 amino acids. The whole variable domain, remainder taken from reference TRBV7-3 and TRBJ2-3, is GAGVSQTPSNKVTEKGKYVELRCDPISGHTALYWYRQSLGQGPEFLIYFQGTGAADDSGLPNDRFFAVRPEGSVSTLKIQRTERGDSAVYLCASSPGFAGATDTQYFGPGTRLTVL.

V usage is TRBV19 and J usage is TRBJ1-1; D is uncertain. V was shortened by 3 bases and J by 6 bases, with 17 bases between the two germline ends. The CDR3 is 15 residues long. Germline CDR1 and CDR2: LNHDA and SQIVND (reference sequence). DNA of the CDR3: TGTGCCAGTAGTATGGTAACTACGGGTCTCCCTGAAGCTTTCTTT. It is translated as CASSMVTTGLPEAFF.

This chain links TRBV27 with TRBJ1-3, with TRBD1 matching 7 bases. After removal of 5 bases from V and 6 bases from J, the junction contained 4 bases not matched to a gene. CDR3 length equals 13 residues. The germline V gene encodes CDR1 MNHEY and CDR2 SMNVEV (reference sequence). CDR3 in amino acids: CASSPDRANTIYF. The CDR3 nucleotides read TGTGCCAGCAGTCCAGACAGGGCAAACACCATATATTTT.

The J gene is TRBJ2-5, the V gene TRBV27; D may be TRBD2 (6 bases). Germline V gene data show CDR1 as MNHEY and CDR2 as SMNVEV (reference sequence). This CDR3 contains 15 residues. V was clipped by 3 bases and J by 5 bases, with 16 bases between them. The CDR3 sequence is CASSLGGTSGETQYF. CDR3 coding DNA: TGTGCCAGCAGTTTGGGAGGTACCAGTGGGGAGACCCAGTACTTC.

This sequence joins TRBV7-8 and TRBJ2-1, with TRBD2 matching over 7 bases. The germline V gene encodes CDR1 SGHVS and CDR2 FQNEAQ. The CDR3 spans 19 residues. V shed 0 bases and J 2 bases; nucleotides not matched to a gene: 13. The CDR3 reads CASSLALWEGLVTYNEQFF. CDR3 bases: TGTGCCAGCAGCTTAGCTCTTTGGGAGGGCCTCGTGACCTACAATGAGCAGTTCTTC.

The chain employs TRBV11-3 and TRBJ2-1; a weak D match, TRBD1 (5 bases). V lost 5 bases and J lost 7, with 15 bases in between. CDR1 SGHNT and CDR2 YENEEA come from the germline V gene. The CDR3 contains 14 residues. CDR3 coding DNA: TGTGCCAGCAGCCCCCGTGCCAGGGTGAATGAGCAGTTCTTC. Amino acids: CASSPRARVNEQFF.

The V call is TRBV5-5, the J call TRBJ2-5, with D possibly being TRBD2 (5 bases). V was pared by 3 bases and J by 7 bases, with 13 bases between. Germline loops: CDR1 SGHKS, CDR2 YYEKEE (reference sequence). This CDR3 spans 13 amino acids. CDR3 loop: CASSWKDGGTQYF. The CDR3 DNA follows: TGTGCCAGCAGCTGGAAGGACGGAGGGACCCAGTACTTC.

The chain uses TRBV7-3 and TRBJ2-1, with 9 positions matching TRBD2. Germline CDR1 is SGHTA and CDR2 is FQGTGA. V gave up 4 bases and J gave up 7 bases; unmatched junction bases: 5. The CDR3 sequence is 14 residues long. The CDR3 reads CASSSLAGTNEQFF. For the CDR3, the DNA is TGTGCCAGCAGCTCCCTAGCGGGAACAAATGAGCAGTTCTTC.

This clone was counted once. The rearrangement links TRBV28 to TRBJ2-2; unclear D gene. The CDR3 covers 16 residues. CDR1 MDHEN and CDR2 SYDVKM come from the germline V gene. V was cut by 7 bases and J by 6 bases, with 21 bases left in between. The CDR3 DNA is TGTGCCAGCATACAGACATGGCCGTCTGATGCCGGGGAGCTGTTTTTT. Amino acids: CASIQTWPSDAGELFF.

The V call is TRBV7-9, the J call TRBJ1-2, with D unclear. V was cut by 6 bases and J by 4 bases, with 12 bases left in between. Germline V lookup: CDR1 SEHNR, CDR2 FQNEAQ (reference sequence). This CDR3 has 13 amino acids. CDR3 nucleotides: TGTGCCAGCAGTCCAGAGAAATTCTATGGCTACACCTTC. Protein sequence: CASSPEKFYGYTF.

The chain combines TRBV3-1 (or the pseudogene TRBV3-2) with TRBJ2-1; 8 bases match TRBD1. Germline V CDR1 and CDR2: LGHDT, YNNKEL (reference sequence). Losses at the gene ends were 3 bases for V and 7 bases for J; bases not matched to a gene: 17. This CDR3 has 18 amino acids. The DNA of the CDR3 is TGTGCCAGCAGCCAGATGATTATTGCCCAGGGGGCTGGGAATGAGCAGTTCTTC. This codes for CASSQMIIAQGAGNEQFF.

V is TRBV3-1 (or the pseudogene TRBV3-2) and J is TRBJ1-2; TRBD1 is a possible D gene (6 bases). Germline V gives CDR1 LGHDT, CDR2 YNNKEL (reference sequence). Trimming took off 2 bases at V and 2 bases at J, with 9 bases between the two ends. CDR3 length: 14 amino acids. This CDR3 reads CASSQRDINYGYTF. CDR3 in DNA: TGTGCCAGCAGCCAACGGGACATCAACTATGGCTACACCTTC.

This clone was recorded only once. The J gene is TRBJ1-5, the V gene TRBV12-3 or TRBV12-4; D not certain. The CDR3 is made up of 12 amino acids. The V end lost 5 bases, the J end lost 10 bases, and 12 bases lay between the germline ends. This CDR3 reads CASSPEVGPQHF. The CDR3 region has the DNA TGTGCCAGCAGTCCCGAGGTCGGTCCCCAGCATTTT.

This chain uses TRBV27 with TRBJ1-1, with 7 bases fitting TRBD1. After removal of 7 bases from V and 1 base from J, the junction contained 6 bases not matched to a gene. Germline V gives CDR1 MNHEY, CDR2 SMNVEV (reference sequence). The CDR3 has 14 amino acids. CDR3 sequence reads: CASTRGGANTEAFF. The CDR3 bases are TGTGCCAGCACCAGGGGGGGAGCGAACACTGAAGCTTTCTTT.